Listed below are T cell receptor beta chains from one sample, sequenced in a study of blood T cell repertoires in COVID-19. Clones were sequenced by immunoSEQ multiplex PCR, and TCRdb holds only the in-frame ones, with some missing. This sample has some 150,000 clones; 80% occur once, and the top ten carry around 0.62%. The sample taken for sequencing was peripheral blood. Every receptor here comes from a man between 60 and 70 years old with acute or convalescent COVID-19. Both conserved end residues are part of each CDR3. The order of the fields is V gene, CDR3 length, CDR3 protein.

TRBV5-4	15	CASSVRQGAGTEAFF
TRBV3-1/TRBV3-2	14	CASSQDGAGYGYTF
TRBV6-6	19	CASSPGRTGVGSYNSPLHF
TRBV6-5	14	CASSYTGANSPLHF
TRBV3-1/TRBV3-2	15	CASSQGLSTNEKLFF
TRBV27	14	CASSLRGGGQPQHF
TRBV7-7	17	CASSLGLAGGPEDTQYF
TRBV10-3	15	CAISESTVQGGELFF
TRBV5-8	15	CASSLRGQGLDTQYF
TRBV10-3	14	CATQGAGAQDTQYF
TRBV7-3	13	CASSGGGLTEAFF
TRBV5-4	17	CASSFRRQNGGQETQYF
TRBV28	16	CASRLRGGQPIVGYTF
TRBV30	12	CAWTRSGYEQYF
TRBV11-1	14	CASRSAGTVYGYTF
TRBV7-8	16	CASSSTQPGGLGEQFF
TRBV18	16	CASSPRQGGGTDTQYF
TRBV28	14	CASSPGGVNTEAFF
TRBV25-1	15	CASSGLARTTDTQYF
TRBV7-8	17	CASSLQVHGRSNQPQHF
TRBV4-1	16	CASSRGTSGNTDTQYF
TRBV5-1	20	CASSHTRDRGQTGPNYGYTF
TRBV7-2	17	CASSQGLAGGPGNIQYF
TRBV5-1	13	CASNRDGQETQYF
TRBV18	14	CASSRSGEFEPQHF
TRBV18	13	CASSLDRNTEAFF
TRBV7-2	14	CASSPSRQGKIQHF
TRBV6-5	14	CASSFTSGGYEQYF